The following is a T cell receptor (beta chain) sequence with its context. No antigen is known for it. TCRdb's copy holds only in-frame clones and misses some; the assay was immunoSEQ multiplex PCR. The sample includes 60,000 to 65,000 clones, 75% to 90% of them seen just once. This record comes from a study of OX40 agonist ivuxolimab in advanced cancers. Study observations and caveats: Antigens targeted by the expanded peripheral T cells were not determined. CD4+ and CD8+ blood T cells expanded clonally by week 6 at 0.1 to 3.0 mg/kg.

The germline CDR1 and CDR2 sequences are MNHNS and SASEGT. This CDR3 spans 12 amino acids. V shed 7 bases and J shed 2 bases, with 5 bases lying between them. This specimen consisted of CD4+ or CD8+ T cells sorted from blood, obtained in a trial of the OX40 agonist ivuxolimab. This TCR derives from an adult with an advanced solid tumor such as melanoma, head and neck, liver or kidney cancer. The chain carries TRBV6-1 and TRBJ2-2, with D hard to call. This CDR3 reads CASMANTGELFF. The CDR3 DNA follows: TGTGCCAGCATGGCAAACACCGGGGAGCTGTTTTTT.